A single TCR beta chain is shown here with its context. Its antigen specificity is not known. Base qualities are not recorded, but no much larger clone differs from it by a single base. From V the trimming removes 5 bases and from J it removes 6 bases, while the gene matches leave 3 bases of the junction unaccounted for. The CDR3 goes from the cysteine to the phenylalanine over 13 residues. The kept DNA is CDR3 alone, 39 bases in frame from the first base. CDR1 and CDR2 (MRHNA, SNTAGT) derive from the germline V gene. In total, just over 650 healthy bone marrow donors made up the cohort. At the time of sampling, all cohort members were nominally healthy, though unrecorded immune exposures were likely present. The donor was CMV seropositive and belonged to the group of 250 to 300 seropositive cohort members. Each donor provided a peripheral blood sample, and peripheral blood mononuclear cells were used for TCR beta sequencing. Genomic DNA extraction from the blood cell samples was performed with the Qiagen DNeasy Blood Extraction Kit.

The library was built by means of the immunoSEQ multiplex PCR assay. A mixture of 60 forward primers for TCR Vbeta segments and 13 reverse primers for TCR Jbeta segments was used in the multiplex PCR. Amplification of the CDR3 region of rearranged TCR beta genes was performed with a multiplex PCR assay on genomic DNA. Amplified TCR beta libraries were sequenced as 87-base-pair reads on the Illumina HiSeq System. Per the authors' processing: A later analysis counted approximately 76 million unique TCR beta chains across the 670 or so repertoires, and 9 million to 14 million of these chains were shared by at least two donors. A nearest-neighbor algorithm error-corrected the raw reads and collapsed the reads into unique sequences, merging closely related sequences to remove PCR and sequencing errors. V, D and J gene segments were assigned by aligning CDR3 sequences to IMGT reference sequences. For a sequence to be retained, at least a six-nucleotide match to both a V gene segment and a J gene segment was required. Rearrangements were called productive when the CDR3 lacked stop codons and stayed in frame with V and J; all others were non-productive. Following IMGT convention, CDR3 was defined as the stretch from the second conserved V-encoded cysteine up to the conserved J-encoded phenylalanine. Sequences without an unambiguous match to a single V gene segment were excluded from the earlier analysis of several hundred of the donors. An earlier analysis of 587 of the donors called V segments functional above 56.7% productive rearrangements and segregating when the between-donor standard deviation exceeded 5%. A statistical classification framework was built for diagnosing cytomegalovirus status from the catalog of TCR beta chain sequences. A later analysis assigned V and J genes by comparing TCR nucleotide sequences with IMGT/GENE-DB human TR gene sequences. A later analysis assigned CDR3 sequences and most-parsimonious VDJ recombination scenarios with the TCRdist pipeline. In a later analysis, every TCR beta chain was defined by the combination of its CDR3 amino acid sequence and its V-gene family, and reads without a unique V-gene family were dropped. To address suspected cross-contamination and a sequencing artifact, a later analysis removed approximately 590 highly shared, low-generation-probability nucleotide sequences. For each public chain, a later analysis derived a clonal expansion index from normalized ranks of inferred template counts within each repertoire. In a later analysis, generation probabilities were computed with a VDJ recombination model fitted to out-of-frame rearrangements, and the resulting probabilities were checked against IGoR. A later analysis scored TCR-TCR, TCR-HLA and TCR-CMV co-occurrence with hypergeometric tests, applying a repertoire-size bias correction to TCR pairs. In a later analysis, false discovery rates were estimated by permuting HLA or CMV assignments 20 times. In a later analysis, co-occurring TCRs were grouped with DBSCAN, and TCRdist sequence similarity was added when clustering was performed within HLA-allele-positive subsets. Repertoires with fewer than 30,000 or more than 120,000 public chains, plus five repertoires with anomalous nucleotide sharing, were excluded from co-occurrence clustering. Here the immuneACCESS table is served through TCRdb, limited to in-frame sequences with V and J called. Missing clones are a known gap in these copies; in checked studies unresolved V genes cover under half, and the rest lacks a known reason. V and J calls and clone size are copied from that table; D and trimming were computed from the DNA. The sample profile shows approximately 110,000 clones; approximately 80% of them were found once. The ten biggest clones cover over 10% of the sample.

The data belong to a study of cytomegalovirus exposure and HLA in healthy donors (dated by TCRdb to about 2017). Context from the whole study: According to an earlier analysis of 450 to 650 of the donors, 200 million or so T cells yielded 117 million unique TCR beta sequences and 276 Gb of sequence data. An early release that covered about 600 HLA-typed donors contained 300 to 350 gigabases of sequencing data and approximately 85 million unique TCR sequences. Among the approximately 420 genotyped donors, about 83% belonged to the genetic ancestry cluster associated with self-reported Caucasian donors. The study aimed to test whether signatures of past pathogen exposure could be identified by cataloging public T cell receptors. The study used immunosequencing to profile the T cell repertoires of some 600 subjects and linked those repertoires to cytomegalovirus serostatus. In addition to the first cohort of approximately 670 subjects, a separate validation cohort of 120 different subjects was used. The study combined high-throughput TCR immunosequencing, statistical association of individual TCRs with disease status, and machine learning to predict cytomegalovirus infection status. A later analysis re-examined previously published TCR beta repertoires from just over 650 donors and added high-resolution HLA genotyping to investigate patterns of TCR occurrence. The later analysis used no new phenotypic data to find candidate immune exposures, relying instead on TCR beta sequences and their occurrence across donors. An earlier analysis of roughly 580 of the donors used high-throughput TCR beta sequencing to judge whether each TCR beta V gene segment behaved as functional or pseudogenic. Donor age, sex, ethnicity and CMV serostatus were compiled alongside the repertoire data. Genome-wide SNP genotypes for about three fifths of the roughly 700 donors were used in a later genetic analysis, which treated that subset as a discovery cohort. Every repertoire in the discovery cohort had been generated on one and the same sequencing platform. Class I and class II HLA loci were covered by the typing at four-digit resolution. Typing coverage differed by locus: A, B, C, DRB1 and DQB1 were typed in roughly 620-640 donors, DQA1 in about 500, DPA1 in some 570, and DPB1 in roughly 450. Roughly five DR-DQ haplotypes were handled as single units for association and clustering because linkage in the cohort was strong. Across some 400 genotyped donors of the cohort, an average of roughly 250,000 unique TCR beta nucleotide sequences per donor were sequenced, and around 20% of those sequences were non-productive.

What the authors observed across the whole study: The authors suggested that the approach could potentially be generalized to other disease states and immunological phenotypes. Some IMGT-functional V segments, including TRBV6-2 and TRBV6-3, could not be distinguished by the 87-base-pair reads and were therefore excluded. A further reported finding was that TCR beta sequences accurately predicted the HLA-A and HLA-B alleles for most subjects in the first cohort. According to a later analysis, TCR association rates differed among HLA loci, with DRB1 alleles showing the most associated TCRs and HLA-C alleles showing the fewest. In an earlier analysis of some 500 of the donors, most TCR beta V segments were observed in productive rearrangements about 87% or about 30% of the time, broadly matching IMGT annotations. In a later analysis, several top co-occurrence clusters were reported to appear linked to parvovirus B19, influenza, CMV and Epstein-Barr virus. Linkage disequilibrium might explain the correlated functional status among segregating V segments, but an unknown experimental factor could not be ruled out. Because HLA typing was unavailable for some donors at each locus, only the typed subset was used in association tests. A few of the identified cytomegalovirus-associated TCR beta chains were confirmed in vitro to be specific for cytomegalovirus antigens. In a later genetic analysis, fewer N-insertions in productive TCRs were reported among donors in an Asian-associated ancestry cluster than the roughly 700-donor mean. Fewer than 20 rarely observed V segments, including chromosome 9 orphons, were excluded from the earlier analysis of a few hundred of the donors because counts were too low. The only immune exposure information available for the cohort was CMV serostatus. A later analysis associated about 17,000 TCR beta sequences with specific HLA alleles at a false discovery rate of 0.05. V-gene and J-gene trimming of TCR beta chains was associated with a missense DCLRE1C variant in a later genetic analysis, and the association was replicated in an independent cohort. A total of about 180 TCR beta chains were listed by the study as associated with cytomegalovirus. Only TCR beta chains were sequenced in this cohort, and the absence of alpha or paired-chain data limited detectable features. Assigning TCR associations to individual alleles was difficult when HLA alleles, especially DR and DQ, strongly co-occurred. The presence/absence analyses assumed that sequencing depth was roughly uniform across donors, and that assumption may not be true. The classifier was reported to diagnose cytomegalovirus status with high specificity and sensitivity in both the original and validation cohorts. A group of highly shared sequence variants was considered likely to be a technical artifact of the sequencing pipeline. While some public TCRs were present in many individuals, most TCR sequences turned up only very rarely across donors. According to a later analysis, most CMV-associated TCR beta chains appeared to be HLA-restricted, and the HLA associations seemed to be driven largely by CMV exposure. In a later analysis, HLA-associated TCR beta chains were found to be more clonally expanded and to have lower generation probabilities than equally common non-associated chains.

The TCR comes from a woman between 40 and 55 years old in good health and CMV-seropositive. The sample taken for sequencing was PBMCs. In this chain, TRBV6-4 is recombined with TRBJ1-2, with 10 junctional bases fitting TRBD1. The DNA sequence reads TGTGCCAGCAGTTCGGGACAGGGGCATGGCTACACCTTC. This sequence encodes CASSSGQGHGYTF.